A selection of T cell receptor beta chains follows, all from one sample in a study of cytomegalovirus exposure and HLA in healthy donors. Some clones are missing from TCRdb's copy, which holds only in-frame ones; the method was immunoSEQ multiplex PCR. There are 300,000 to 350,000 clones in the sample; roughly 87% occur only once, and around 0.96% lies in the top ten. The sample consisted of PBMCs. All receptors derive from a man aged 25 to 45 in good health and CMV-seronegative. CDR3s include the opening cysteine and the closing phenylalanine or tryptophan. Each record gives: J gene, V gene, CDR3 protein.

>TRBJ1-4|TRBV6-6
CASTQFQVYNEKLFF
>TRBJ2-4|TRBV27
CASSTSGGAVNIQYF
>TRBJ1-5|TRBV15
CATSGRGNHQPQHF
>TRBJ2-1|TRBV7-6
CASSLAWYGSGANYNEQFF
>TRBJ2-2|TRBV10-3
CAISSSPGQGAIGELFF
>TRBJ1-2|TRBV5-4
CASSFGGVNYGYTF
>TRBJ1-1|TRBV29-1
CSGRDSNTEAFF
>TRBJ1-2|TRBV4-2
CASSQVKPGNYGYTF
>TRBJ2-2|TRBV11-3
CASSSGQGAVGELFF
>TRBJ2-6|TRBV25-1
CASSEYRNSGANVLTF
>TRBJ1-1|TRBV7-6
CASSRSGNTEAFF
>TRBJ2-2|TRBV5-4
CASSLGVGRYTGELFF
>TRBJ2-7|TRBV5-1
CASSFSAGGLEQYF
>TRBJ1-5|TRBV7-2
CASSSTRGTAFDQPQHF
>TRBJ1-2|TRBV9
CASKRGGGYTF
>TRBJ2-7|TRBV4-1
CASSQVSDSSYEQYF
>TRBJ2-3|TRBV4-1
CASSHDRGTNTQYF
>TRBJ2-2|TRBV27
CASSFPRGTNTGELFF
>TRBJ2-2|TRBV11-1
CASSSDRVLTGELFF
>TRBJ2-3|TRBV4-3
CASSQKKSGGGTDTQYF
>TRBJ1-5|TRBV6-1
CASRIQGSNQPQHF
>TRBJ1-4|TRBV6-5
CASSWDRGSEKLFF
>TRBJ2-3|TRBV5-1
CASSLQGQISTDTQYF
>TRBJ2-1|TRBV28
CASSPQRTVTYNEQFF
>TRBJ1-5|TRBV6-1
CASSENLGGQPQHF
>TRBJ2-2|TRBV7-9
CASSERAVRSTGELFF
>TRBJ2-3|TRBV7-2
CASSPTSGGTDTQYF
>TRBJ2-2|TRBV30
CAWTTLEGGELFF
>TRBJ1-1|TRBV6-1
CASSWTGGTEAFF
>TRBJ2-1|TRBV10-3
CAISEFTGSEYNEQFF
>TRBJ2-3|TRBV5-1
CASSLGVAGMDTQYF
>TRBJ2-2|TRBV7-9
CASSLGSRGTGELFF
>TRBJ2-3|TRBV19
CASRRLAGETDTQYF
>TRBJ2-7|TRBV5-5
CASSLEITGGGRF
>TRBJ1-2|TRBV6-6
CASSYSSGYYGYTF
>TRBJ2-1|TRBV4-1
CASSQGSGAADEQFF
>TRBJ1-4|TRBV30
CAWSVPDREYEKLFF
>TRBJ2-3|TRBV4-3
CASSPSIGGTSTDTQYF
>TRBJ2-7|TRBV11-3
CASSLEAGTDYEQYF
>TRBJ1-2|TRBV5-6
CASSLSRDPIVGYTF
>TRBJ2-2|TRBV19
CASSTDGQGITGELFF
>TRBJ1-2|TRBV29-1
CSVEPGQGNYGYTF
>TRBJ2-3|TRBV6-5
CASSYRDTTDTQYF
>TRBJ1-2|TRBV6-6
CASSFTQGYGYTF
>TRBJ2-7|TRBV27
CASSDGTGWRGEQYF
>TRBJ2-7|TRBV11-2
CASSHRESYEQYF
>TRBJ2-5|TRBV6-1
CASSVTDFQETQYF
>TRBJ1-1|TRBV19
CASNYRGTANTEAFF
>TRBJ1-1|TRBV30
CAWSVQQNTEAFF
>TRBJ2-1|TRBV28
CASKGGGAYNEQFF
>TRBJ1-4|TRBV5-1
CASSFQGYATNEKLFF
>TRBJ1-5|TRBV30
CAWSVSGGIEPQHF